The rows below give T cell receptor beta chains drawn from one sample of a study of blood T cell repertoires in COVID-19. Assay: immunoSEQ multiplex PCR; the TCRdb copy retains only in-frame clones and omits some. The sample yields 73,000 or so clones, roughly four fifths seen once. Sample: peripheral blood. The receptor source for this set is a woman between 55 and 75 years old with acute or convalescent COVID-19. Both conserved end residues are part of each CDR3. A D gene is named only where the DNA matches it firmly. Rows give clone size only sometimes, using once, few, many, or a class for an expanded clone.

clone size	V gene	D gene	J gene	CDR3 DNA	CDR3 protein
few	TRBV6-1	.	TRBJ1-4	TGTGCCAGCAGTGAACAGGCAGGGGCTTATGAAAAACTGTTTTTT	CASSEQAGAYEKLFF
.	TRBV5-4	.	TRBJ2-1	TGTGCCAGCAGTTTCAGGGTAGGTAATGAGCAGTTCTTC	CASSFRVGNEQFF
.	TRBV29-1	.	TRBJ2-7	TGCAGCGTTTCTACCGGGACTGCGGGCGAGCAGTACTTC	CSVSTGTAGEQYF
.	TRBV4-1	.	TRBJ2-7	TGCGCCAGCAGCCACGCCGGTCGGGGATACGAGCAGTACTTC	CASSHAGRGYEQYF
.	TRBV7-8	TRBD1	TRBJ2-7	TGTGCCAGCAGCTTAGGACAGGGGGCCTACGAGCAGTACTTC	CASSLGQGAYEQYF
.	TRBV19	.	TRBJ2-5	TGTGCCAGTAGTATCCCAGGGCGGTTGGAGACCCAGTACTTC	CASSIPGRLETQYF
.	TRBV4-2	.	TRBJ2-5	TGTGCCAGCAGCCGAACGGGAGAGCTTCAAGAGACCCAGTACTTC	CASSRTGELQETQYF
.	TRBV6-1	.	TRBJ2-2	TGTGCCAGCAGTGAAGGCAGGGCGGACACCGGGGAGCTGTTTTTT	CASSEGRADTGELFF
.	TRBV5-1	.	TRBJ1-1	TGCGCCAGCAGCGTACAGGTGAACACTGAAGCTTTCTTT	CASSVQVNTEAFF
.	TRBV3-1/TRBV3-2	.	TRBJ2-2	TGTGCCAGCAGTTTACACGGAAAGGAGAACGGGGAGCTGTTTTTT	CASSLHGKENGELFF
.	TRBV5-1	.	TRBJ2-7	TGCGCCAGCAGCTTGGGACTGACGGCCTACGAGCAGTACTTC	CASSLGLTAYEQYF
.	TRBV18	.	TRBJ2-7	TGTGCCAGCTCATCTCCCCGGACAGAGGGCCCAGGGCTCCGCTCCTACGAGCAGTACTTC	CASSSPRTEGPGLRSYEQYF
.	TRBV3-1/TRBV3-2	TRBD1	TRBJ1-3	TGTGCCAGCAGCCAAGGACAGGGAGGAAACACCATATATTTT	CASSQGQGGNTIYF
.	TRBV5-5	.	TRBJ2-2	TGTGCCAGCAGCCTCATGACAGCGAACACCGGGGAGCTGTTTTTT	CASSLMTANTGELFF
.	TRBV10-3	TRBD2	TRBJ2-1	TGTGCCATCAGTGAGGGGACTAAGGATGAGCAGTTCTTC	CAISEGTKDEQFF
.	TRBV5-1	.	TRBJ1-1	TGCGCCAGCCGACAGCCTTGGGGCCTGACTGAAGCTTTCTTT	CASRQPWGLTEAFF
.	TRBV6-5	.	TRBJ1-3	TGTGCCAGCAGCACAGGGTCGGGAAACACCATATATTTT	CASSTGSGNTIYF
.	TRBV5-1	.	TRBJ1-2	TGCGCCAGCAGTCTAGCTAACTATGGCTACACCTTC	CASSLANYGYTF
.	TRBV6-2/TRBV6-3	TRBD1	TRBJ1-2	TGTGCCAGCAGTCGGCCGGGACAGGGGTTCTATGGCTACACCTTC	CASSRPGQGFYGYTF
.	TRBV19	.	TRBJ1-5	TGTGCCAGTAGGCTTTCCTTGGGGGCAGGTCAGCCCCAGCATTTT	CASRLSLGAGQPQHF
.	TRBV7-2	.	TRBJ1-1	TGTGCCAGCAGCTTAAGACAGTTGAACACTGAAGCTTTCTTT	CASSLRQLNTEAFF
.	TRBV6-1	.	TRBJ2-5	TGTGCCAGCAGTGAGAGAGGGAAACAGGAGACCCAGTACTTC	CASSERGKQETQYF
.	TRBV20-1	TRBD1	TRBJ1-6	TGCAGTGCTAGTCCAGGGGGCTCGTACAATTCACCCCTCCACTTT	CSASPGGSYNSPLHF
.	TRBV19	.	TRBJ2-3	TGTGCCAGTAGTCTCAACCGACTAGGATCTACGCAGTATTTT	CASSLNRLGSTQYF
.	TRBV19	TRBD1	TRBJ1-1	TGTGCCAGTAGTACGACAGGGATAGGAACTGAAGCTTTCTTT	CASSTTGIGTEAFF
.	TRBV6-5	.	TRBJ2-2	TGTGCCAGCAGTTACTCAGGGGGGGCTCTCGGGGAGCTGTTTTTT	CASSYSGGALGELFF
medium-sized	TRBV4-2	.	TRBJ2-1	TGTGCCAGCAGCCAAGAAGTCCAGGCTGAGCAGTTCTTC	CASSQEVQAEQFF
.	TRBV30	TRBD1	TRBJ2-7	TGTGCCTGGAGTGTATTGGGCAGGGGGCGCAAGTACGAGCAGTACTTC	CAWSVLGRGRKYEQYF
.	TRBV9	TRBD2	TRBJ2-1	TGTGCCAGCAGCGTAGGGACTAGCGGGAGAGATGAGCAGTTCTTC	CASSVGTSGRDEQFF
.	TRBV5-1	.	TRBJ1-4	TGCGCCAGCAGCTTGGGGACAGTTAATGAAAAACTGTTTTTT	CASSLGTVNEKLFF
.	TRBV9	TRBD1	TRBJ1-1	TGTGCCAGCAGCTCGCCGGGACAGGGGGCCAAGAACACTGAAGCTTTCTTT	CASSSPGQGAKNTEAFF
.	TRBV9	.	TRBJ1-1	TGTGCCAGCAGCGTAGGGGGGCTACGTAACACTGAAGCTTTCTTT	CASSVGGLRNTEAFF
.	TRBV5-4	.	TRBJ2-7	TGTGCCAGCAGCTTGTCACAGTCGTCCTACGAGCAGTACTTC	CASSLSQSSYEQYF
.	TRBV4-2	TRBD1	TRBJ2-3	TGTGCCAGCAGCCAAGAGTGGGACAGGGGGCTCACAGATACGCAGTATTTT	CASSQEWDRGLTDTQYF
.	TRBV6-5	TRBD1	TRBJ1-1	TGTGCCAGCAGGCGGGACAGGGTCGACACTGAAGCTTTCTTT	CASRRDRVDTEAFF
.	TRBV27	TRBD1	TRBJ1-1	TGTGCCAGCAGTTTACGGACAGGGTCCATGAACACTGAAGCTTTCTTT	CASSLRTGSMNTEAFF
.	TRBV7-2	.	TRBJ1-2	TGTGCCAGCAGCTACAGCAGCTCCTATGGCTACACCTTC	CASSYSSSYGYTF
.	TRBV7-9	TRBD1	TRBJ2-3	TGTGCCAGCAGCTTAATGACAGGGAGAGGGGGTACAGATACGCAGTATTTT	CASSLMTGRGGTDTQYF
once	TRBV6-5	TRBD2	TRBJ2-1	TGTGCCAGCAGTTCCCCGGGGGGCTACAATGAGCAGTTCTTC	CASSSPGGYNEQFF
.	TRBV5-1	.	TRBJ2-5	TGCGCCAGCAGCGGGCAGGTCCAAGAGACCCAGTACTTC	CASSGQVQETQYF
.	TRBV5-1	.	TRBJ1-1	TGCGCCAGCAGACGGAGCAACACTGAAGCTTTCTTT	CASRRSNTEAFF
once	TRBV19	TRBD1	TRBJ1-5	TGTGCCAGTAGGACCCCGACGAACAGGGGAGGAAGGCCCCAGCATTTT	CASRTPTNRGGRPQHF
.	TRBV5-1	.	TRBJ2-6	TGCGCCAGCAGCCTAGACAGTAGATCTGGGGCCAACGTCCTGACTTTC	CASSLDSRSGANVLTF
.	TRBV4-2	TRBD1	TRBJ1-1	TGTGCCAGCAGCTTAGGGACAGGGGGATTGGGCACTGAAGCTTTCTTT	CASSLGTGGLGTEAFF
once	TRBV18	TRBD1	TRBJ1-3	TGTGCCAGCTCACCTTTTCGACAGGGAGCTGCAGGAAACACCATATATTTT	CASSPFRQGAAGNTIYF
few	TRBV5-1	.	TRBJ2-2	TGCGCCAGCAGCTTGGACAGAACCACCGGGGAGCTGTTTTTT	CASSLDRTTGELFF
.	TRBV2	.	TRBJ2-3	TGTGCCAGCAGGAGGGAACGCACAGATACGCAGTATTTT	CASRRERTDTQYF